This TCR beta chain was observed in a study of blood T cell repertoires in COVID-19 (dated by TCRdb to the early 2020s). A note on the overall study: Samples from collaborators originated in the United States, Italy and Spain and spanned both the acute and convalescent phases of COVID-19. Samples came from the ongoing ImmuneRACE study (first 160 participants) plus 1,254 subjects from 6 global collaborators. Nearly every sample came with metadata listing a de-identified subject ID, COVID-19 status, age in years and sex. Subjects who had been exposed to COVID-19, were actively infected with it, or had recovered from it provided the deeply sampled blood TCRbeta repertoires that made up the dataset. The material from the prospective study consisted of cDNA or gDNA derived from T cells, B-cell-depleted T cells, or PBMCs. The repertoires were released in a freely available public database meant as a resource for research on the immune response to SARS-CoV-2. Where available, HLA class I and class II types were obtained from metadata supplied by the sample provider rather than from assay-based typing.

With regard to this clone: Its specific antigen is unknown. No clone much larger than this one lies a single base away; base qualities are absent.

Paper-wide results and their limitations: The amount of clinical and demographic metadata varied by source and participant and was provided uncurated.

The germline V gene encodes CDR1 SGHRS and CDR2 YFSETQ. At the junction V is shortened by 4 bases and J by 2 bases, with 18 bases in between. From the cysteine through the phenylalanine, the CDR3 covers 16 amino acids. Only CDR3 DNA is held: 48 bases, read in frame from base 1. The immunoSEQ Assay, a bias-controlled multiplex PCR, was used to amplify TCRbeta CDR3 regions from genomic DNA. Turning to the authors' computational methods: The number of nucleated cells in each sample was estimated from the amplification of reference gene primers within the assay. To quantify the absolute abundance of each unique TCRbeta CDR3 rearrangement, sequence reads were collapsed and filtered. For each sample, productive Simpson clonality was calculated by taking the square root of Simpson's diversity index across productive rearrangements. TCRdb limited this immuneACCESS table to in-frame rearrangements with V and J called. A share of clones is missing; checked studies link under half to unresolved V genes, and the rest is unexplained. The D gene and trimming were derived from the DNA, and the V and J assignments and clone size from that table. For this sample there are 300,000 to 400,000 clones; 85% to 90% appear just once. Less than 3.5% of the sample is taken by the ten largest.

Each collaborating institution followed its own protocols to collect whole blood in K2EDTA tubes. Collaborator samples were shipped for TCRbeta analysis as frozen whole blood, isolated PBMCs, or DNA extracted from either sample type. The chain couples TRBV5-1 to TRBJ2-5, with a tentative D gene TRBD2 over 5 matching bases. The receptor was isolated from a human donor in a cohort sampled during active COVID-19. Source material: peripheral blood. The DNA is as follows: TGCGCCAGCAGCATCCTCTACTCAGCGGCTCAAGAGACCCAGTACTTC. Its coded protein is CASSILYSAAQETQYF.